The clone carrying this T cell receptor beta chain showed up just once. The antigen remains unidentified. These data belong to a study of T cell responses to AZD1222 COVID-19 vaccine. Profiled with immunoSEQ multiplex PCR; TCRdb holds only in-frame clones, not every one. Of 130,000 or so clones listed, 75% to 95% are singletons. Findings of the study overall: Targeting of unmutated variant regions was reportedly seen in nearly half of spike-specific TCRs. Baseline seropositives among AZD1222 recipients totaled only six or seven. Repertoires were sampled only after the peak T cell response.

This TCR derives from an adult who received the AZD1222 COVID-19 vaccine. Sequencing was performed on peripheral blood, taken 28 days after the second AZD1222 dose.

For the CDR3, the DNA is TGTGCCTGGAGTGGCCTTTTAGCGGGGGCGGTTGGCCAGTACTTC. Protein: CAWSGLLAGAVGQYF. The chain couples TRBV30 to TRBJ2-5, with 9 positions matching TRBD2. The ends lost 1 base at V and 10 bases at J; junction bases unmatched: 13. The CDR3 contains 15 residues. The germline CDR1 and CDR2 sequences are GTSNPN and SVGIG (reference sequence).